Below, 22 T cell receptor beta chains from the same sample are listed, as sequenced in a study of shared clonotypes between healthy human individuals. Repertoires were generated with immunoSEQ multiplex PCR, while TCRdb's copy carries only in-frame clones and drops some. The table includes 1,400,000 or so clones, around 98.5% detected once. The sequenced material came from naive CD4+ T cells sorted from blood. Described subset: CD45RA+ positively selected. These TCRs come from a man aged 25 to 40 in good health.

The CDR3 loop is CASSRRLTQLAGGADTQYF. The CDR3 DNA sequence: TGTGCCAGCAGCCGACGACTCACCCAGCTAGCGGGAGGTGCCGATACGCAGTATTTT. The chain recombines TRBV14 with TRBJ2-3; 11 bases agree with TRBD2. V dropped 4 bases and J dropped 6; count of bases not matched to a gene: 18. The CDR3 has 19 residues. CDR1 is SGHDN and CDR2 is FVKESK in the germline V gene.

This chain's CDR3 is CASSFAGGNGYTF. CDR3 DNA sequence: TGCGCCAGCAGCTTTGCAGGGGGGAATGGCTACACCTTC. The V and J genes are TRBV5-1 and TRBJ1-2; TRBD1 agrees at 7 bases. CDR1 and CDR2 from the germline V gene are SGHRS and YFSETQ. V gave up 2 bases and J gave up 6 bases; unmatched junction bases: 4. The CDR3 loop spans 13 amino acids. Together with reference TRBV5-1 and TRBJ1-2, the CDR3 gives the full variable domain: KAGVTQTPRYLIKTRGQQVTLSCSPISGHRSVSWYQQTPGQGLQFLFEYFSETQRNKGNFPGRFSGRQFSNSRSEMNVSTLELGDSALYLCASSFAGGNGYTFGSGTRLTVV.

The chain has TRBV18 and TRBJ2-1; D unresolved. The CDR3 has 13 amino acids. Trimming removed 0 bases from V and 6 bases from J, with 6 bases in between. CDR1 and CDR2 (germline): KGHSH, LQKENI. CDR3 in DNA: TGTGCCAGCTCACCACCTAGTCCCAATGAGCAGTTCTTC. As protein: CASSPPSPNEQFF.

This chain connects TRBV27 to TRBJ1-4; 7 bases map to TRBD1. J was trimmed by 14 bases and V by 2 bases; bases with no gene match: 5. The CDR3 consists of 12 residues. The germline V gene encodes CDR1 MNHEY and CDR2 SMNVEV (reference sequence). DNA of the CDR3: TGTGCCAGCAGTTTACCCGGACAGGTCCTGTTTTTT. Amino acid sequence: CASSLPGQVLFF.

This chain connects TRBV25-1 to TRBJ1-5, with a weak D call TRBD1 (5 bases). Germline V gene sequence: CDR1 MGHDK, CDR2 SYGVNS. This CDR3 has 14 amino acids. V lost 1 base and J 6 bases, leaving 10 bases between the germline ends. The CDR3, as DNA: TGTGCCAGCAGTGAATTGGGGGGGACTCAGCCCCAGCATTTT. Amino acid sequence: CASSELGGTQPQHF.

The V call is TRBV6-5, the J call TRBJ1-2, with no clear D. The germline CDR1 and CDR2 sequences are MNHEY and SVGAGI. The germline V and J ends were trimmed by 2 bases and 8 bases, with 9 bases remaining between them. This CDR3 contains 12 residues. In nucleotides, the CDR3 is TGTGCCAGCAGTTACCCAGAAGGCGGCTACACCTTC. This gives the protein CASSYPEGGYTF.

CDR3 residues: CASSPPGRDGYTF. CDR3 bases: TGTGCCAGCAGCCCCCCGGGGCGGGATGGCTACACCTTC. The V call is TRBV5-4, the J call TRBJ1-2; TRBD1 is a possible D gene (5 bases). Trimming removed 4 bases from V and 6 bases from J, with 13 bases in between. This CDR3 comprises 13 residues. Germline V gene data show CDR1 as SGHNT and CDR2 as YYREEE (reference sequence).

As for this clone: The identical CDR3 is also encoded by other nucleotide sequences in the sample. This chain joins TRBV18 and TRBJ2-7; no firm D call. CDR1 is KGHSH and CDR2 is LQKENI in the germline V gene. CDR3 size: 12 residues. V was cut by 2 bases and J by 2 bases, with 4 bases left in between. Here the CDR3 reads CASSPTTYEQYF. The CDR3 DNA reads TGTGCCAGCTCACCAACGACCTACGAGCAGTACTTC.

This sequence joins TRBV11-2 and TRBJ1-1; possible D gene TRBD1, 5 bases. This CDR3 is 12 amino acids long. The germline CDR1 and CDR2 sequences are SGHAT and FQNNGV. The V gene lost 1 base and the J gene lost 11 bases, with 11 bases spanning the gap. The DNA of the CDR3 is TGTGCCAGCAGCTTAGTAAGCAGGGACGCTTTCTTT. Translation gives CASSLVSRDAFF. Supplemented by reference TRBV11-2 and TRBJ1-1, the full variable domain reads EAGVAQSPRYKIIEKRQSVAFWCNPISGHATLYWYQQILGQGPKLLIQFQNNGVVDDSQLPKDRFSAERLKGVDSTLKIQPAKLEDSAVYLCASSLVSRDAFFGQGTRLTVV.

This chain joins TRBV6-5 and TRBJ2-3; D perhaps matches TRBD2 (6 bases). Germline V gives CDR1 MNHEY, CDR2 SVGAGI. The germline V and J ends were trimmed by 2 bases and 1 base, with 10 bases remaining between them. The CDR3 sequence is 15 residues long. CDR3: CASSYRVAGTDTQYF. For the CDR3, the DNA is TGTGCCAGCAGTTACCGGGTAGCGGGCACAGATACGCAGTATTTT.

The chain recombines TRBV6-6 with TRBJ1-5; tentative D call: TRBD1 (6 bases). V was clipped by 7 bases and J by 1 base, with 14 bases between them. The germline gives CDR1 MNHNY, CDR2 SVGAGI (reference sequence). This CDR3 comprises 15 residues. CDR3 amino acids: CASIKQGLSNQPQHF. CDR3 DNA sequence: TGTGCCAGCATTAAACAGGGTCTAAGCAATCAGCCCCAGCATTTT.

This chain joins TRBV7-2 and TRBJ2-7; 9 bases match TRBD1. Germline V gene data show CDR1 as SGHTA and CDR2 as FQGNSA. The CDR3 is 16 amino acids. The V gene end was trimmed by 5 bases and the J gene end by 6 bases; junction bases not matched to a gene: 14. This chain's CDR3 is CASSDRGQGYQAEQYF. DNA for the CDR3: TGTGCCAGCAGCGACCGAGGACAGGGGTATCAAGCCGAGCAGTACTTC.

This chain uses TRBV28 with TRBJ2-5; no clear D gene. V lost 2 bases and J 2 bases, leaving 9 bases between the germline ends. The CDR3 runs to 14 residues. CDR1 MDHEN and CDR2 SYDVKM come from the germline V gene. CDR3 residues: CASSLERRQETQYF. CDR3 coding DNA: TGTGCCAGCAGTTTAGAACGGCGACAAGAGACCCAGTACTTC.

A remark on this clone: Additional DNA sequences in this sample encode the identical CDR3. This chain uses TRBV5-1 with TRBJ1-4, with TRBD1 identical over 10 bases. Germline V gene sequence: CDR1 SGHRS, CDR2 YFSETQ. The CDR3 contains 14 residues. The J segment lost 8 bases and the V segment lost 3 bases, leaving 4 bases of the junction unmatched. In DNA form, the CDR3 reads TGCGCCAGCAGCTCGGGACAGGGGAGAGAAAAACTGTTTTTT. Its translation: CASSSGQGREKLFF.

The chain uses TRBV29-1 and TRBJ2-1, with 11 bases aligning to TRBD2. The trim removed 4 bases at V and 4 bases at J, leaving 6 bases unmatched. Germline CDR1 and CDR2: SQVTM and ANQGSEA. This CDR3 has 15 amino acids. The CDR3 region has the DNA TGCAGCGTTGGTCGACTAGCGGGGACTTACAATGAGCAGTTCTTC. Its protein product is CSVGRLAGTYNEQFF.

On this clone: This CDR3 is also generated by other DNA sequences in the sample. The chain uses TRBV5-1 and TRBJ2-1; D not certain. The CDR3 consists of 11 residues. Germline CDR1 SGHRS, CDR2 YFSETQ. Trimming stripped 0 bases from V and 6 bases from J, with 1 base between. CDR3 sequence reads: CASSLGNEQFF. The CDR3 nucleotides are TGCGCCAGCAGCTTGGGCAATGAGCAGTTCTTC.

The rearrangement links TRBV5-1 to TRBJ2-1, with 8 bases identical to TRBD2. Germline V CDR1 and CDR2: SGHRS, YFSETQ. The J segment lost 0 bases and the V segment lost 1 base, leaving 12 bases of the junction unmatched. The CDR3 length is 19 residues. The CDR3 loop reads CASSLWVTAGVGSYNEQFF. CDR3 DNA sequence: TGCGCCAGCAGCTTGTGGGTGACAGCGGGAGTCGGCTCCTACAATGAGCAGTTCTTC.

This chain uses TRBV7-6 with TRBJ2-3; 9 bases are a match to TRBD2. Germline V gene sequence: CDR1 SGHVS, CDR2 FNYEAQ. This CDR3 spans 17 amino acids. J was trimmed by 0 bases and V by 2 bases; bases with no gene match: 6. In DNA, the CDR3 is TGTGCCAGCAGCTTAATGCCTAGCGGGATGAGCACAGATACGCAGTATTTT. Amino acid sequence: CASSLMPSGMSTDTQYF.

The chain recombines TRBV18 with TRBJ2-7; D is unclear. The V end lost 3 bases, the J end lost 3 bases, and 9 bases lay between the germline ends. CDR3 size: 13 residues. CDR1 and CDR2 from the germline V gene are KGHSH and LQKENI. CDR3 bases: TGTGCCAGCTCACCCCAAACACACTACGAGCAGTACTTC. It specifies CASSPQTHYEQYF.

The J gene is TRBJ2-5, the V gene TRBV30, with 9 nucleotides matching TRBD1. The CDR3 extends over 15 amino acids. Per the germline V gene, CDR1 is GTSNPN and CDR2 is SVGIG (reference sequence). V gave up 5 bases and J gave up 3 bases; unmatched junction bases: 10. DNA of the CDR3: TGTGCCTGGGACAGGGGGGGAATAGGCGAAGAGACCCAGTACTTC. Translated, it gives CAWDRGGIGEETQYF.

The gene calls are TRBV19 and TRBJ1-5, with 7 positions matching TRBD1. V dropped 6 bases and J dropped 3; count of bases not matched to a gene: 8. Per germline, CDR1 LNHDA and CDR2 SQIVND (reference sequence). This CDR3 has 15 amino acids. The CDR3: CASRRSDRANQPQHF. The CDR3 coding sequence is TGTGCCAGTAGACGTAGTGACAGGGCCAATCAGCCCCAGCATTTT.

The rearrangement links TRBV5-1 to TRBJ1-4; D possibly corresponds to TRBD1 (5 bases). Germline V gene data show CDR1 as SGHRS and CDR2 as YFSETQ. V was pared by 0 bases and J by 3 bases, with 15 bases between. The CDR3 contains 17 residues. Here the CDR3 DNA reads TGCGCCAGCAGCTTGGACAGGAGGGTCGAGGCTAATGAAAAACTGTTTTTT. This codes for CASSLDRRVEANEKLFF.